This T cell receptor (beta chain) is from a study of T cell responses to AZD1222 COVID-19 vaccine. The germline V and J ends were trimmed by 6 bases and 0 bases, with 3 bases remaining between them. The CDR3 runs to 13 residues. Germline loops: CDR1 MNHEY, CDR2 SMNVEV (reference sequence). Findings of the study overall: Compared with day 0, the breadth and depth of the Spike-specific TCR repertoire rose significantly after two doses of AZD1222. As reported, nearly half of all spike-specific TCRs target variant regions that are unmutated. Repertoires in all cases were sampled only once the peak T cell response had passed. Spike-spanning, vaccine-associated CD4 TCRs were dominant at 160-218 and 743-854.

As for this clone: Its antigen is unknown.

Some clones are missing from TCRdb's copy, which holds only in-frame ones; the method was immunoSEQ multiplex PCR. Seen here are roughly 70,000 clones, about 90% observed once, and the top ten hold roughly 17%. The sequence was collected from an adult in good health. Specimen: peripheral blood, collected on day 0 of AZD1222 vaccination. The V gene is TRBV27, the J gene TRBJ2-6; D is unresolved. DNA of the CDR3: TGTGCCAGCAGCCCCTCTGGGGCCAACGTCCTGACTTTC. This gives the protein CASSPSGANVLTF.